This T cell receptor beta chain was found in a study of CD8+ T cells in alopecia areata. This CDR3 is 15 amino acids long. Trimming took off 3 bases at V and 6 bases at J, with 15 bases between the two ends. Germline V gives CDR1 MNHEY, CDR2 SMNVEV (reference sequence). Extraction of RNA preceded its reverse transcription into cDNA, which served as the sequencing template. Method: immunoSEQ multiplex PCR; TCRdb's copy keeps in-frame clones and lacks some. Of 100,000 to 150,000 clones listed, 45% to 50% are singletons. The source is a human donor with alopecia areata. What was sequenced was NKG2D-low CD8+ T cells sorted from blood. The chain couples TRBV27 to TRBJ2-1, with D perhaps TRBD2 (5 bases). The CDR3 sequence is CASSFGDGLTNEQFF. In DNA form, the CDR3 reads TGTGCCAGCAGTTTCGGGGATGGATTAACCAATGAGCAGTTCTTC.